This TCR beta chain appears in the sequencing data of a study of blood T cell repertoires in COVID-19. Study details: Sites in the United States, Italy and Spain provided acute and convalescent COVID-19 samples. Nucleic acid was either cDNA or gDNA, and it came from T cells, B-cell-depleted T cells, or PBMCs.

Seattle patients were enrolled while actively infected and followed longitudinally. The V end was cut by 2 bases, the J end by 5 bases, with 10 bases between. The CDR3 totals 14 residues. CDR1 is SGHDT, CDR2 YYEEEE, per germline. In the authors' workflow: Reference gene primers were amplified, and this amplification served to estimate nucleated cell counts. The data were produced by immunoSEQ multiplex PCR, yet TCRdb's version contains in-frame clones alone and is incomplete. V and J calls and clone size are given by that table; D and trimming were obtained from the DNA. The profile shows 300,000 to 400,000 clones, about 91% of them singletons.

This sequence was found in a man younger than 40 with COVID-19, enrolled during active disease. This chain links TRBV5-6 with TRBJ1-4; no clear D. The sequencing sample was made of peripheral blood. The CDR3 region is CASSLQTSNEKLFF. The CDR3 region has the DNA TGTGCCAGCAGCTTACAGACCTCGAATGAAAAACTGTTTTTT.